The sequence of this T cell receptor (beta chain) was determined in a study of cytomegalovirus exposure and HLA in healthy donors. PCR primers comprised 60 Vbeta and 13 Jbeta primers. This table comes from immunoSEQ multiplex PCR, and its TCRdb copy is limited to in-frame clones, with some not included. The data show about 160,000 clones, with roughly three quarters seen just once and about 3.5% held by the top ten. The CDR3 is made up of 14 amino acids. Looked up from germline, CDR1 is SEHNR and CDR2 is FQNEAQ (reference sequence). V was shortened by 8 bases and J by 2 bases, with 16 bases between the two germline ends.

The sequenced sample consisted of PBMCs. This TCR was sampled from a human donor in good health. J is TRBJ2-7 and V is TRBV7-9; D remains ambiguous. The DNA of the CDR3 is TGTGCCAGCGAATCTCCCGCACCAGCCTACGAGCAGTACTTC. As protein: CASESPAPAYEQYF.